Listed here are 2 T cell receptor beta chains from one sample, sequenced in a study of T cell repertoires in cytomegalovirus infection (dated by TCRdb to the late 2010s). For sequencing, an Illumina HiSeq 1500 was employed. TCRdb redid the processing of the public reads, applying fastp at Q25 and MiXCR, and retained in-frame beta chains. Merged by CDR3 protein, the rows form single entries marked with the most common genes and DNA. This sample lists about 320,000 distinct CDR3 sequences; more than 8% were detected once. Of the sample, roughly 4.5% is held by the ten largest clones. The sequencing sample was made of PBMCs. The origin of the receptors is a human donor in good health (CMV status not recorded). Some clones in this sample may be carry-over from other donors' samples.

The chain has TRBV2 and TRBJ1-1; 12 bases match TRBD1. Per the germline V gene, CDR1 is SNHLY and CDR2 is FYNNEI. The CDR3 spans 17 residues. The trim removed 6 bases at V and 1 base at J, leaving 9 bases unmatched. This chain's CDR3 is CASRAPGTGGPNTEAFF. In DNA, the CDR3 is TGTGCCAGCAGGGCCCCCGGGACAGGGGGCCCGAACACTGAAGCTTTCTTT.

The sample holds a few counts of this clonotype. The chain combines TRBV6-5 with TRBJ2-7, with 7 bases matching TRBD2. The ends lost 6 bases at V and 2 bases at J; junction bases unmatched: 7. The CDR3 length is 14 residues. Germline assignment: CDR1 MNHEY and CDR2 SVGAGI. As DNA, the CDR3 is TGTGCCAGCAGGGACCCGGGACTACCCTACGAGCAGTACTTC. Its protein is CASRDPGLPYEQYF.